The 27 T cell receptor beta chains presented below share a single source sample, sequenced in a study of read filtering for tumor transcriptome and immune sequencing. This library used about 400 ng RNA and molecular barcoded adaptors spanning alpha/delta and beta/gamma chains. TCRdb reprocessed the reads via MiXCR and lists one record per CDR3 protein. Of some 2,500 distinct CDR3 sequences in the sample, 65% to 70% are singletons; the top ten hold around 27%. Sequenced input: a population of CD138-negative cells sorted from bone marrow. Every receptor here comes from a donor aged 40 or over with multiple myeloma. This table probably holds off-target reads from a library built for another chain.

The rearrangement joins TRBV28 to TRBJ1-5; D uncertain. Trimming cost V 3 bases and J 5 bases, with 11 bases left between them. Germline loops: CDR1 MDHEN, CDR2 SYDVKM. This CDR3 contains 14 residues. Here the CDR3 DNA reads TGTGCCAGCAGTTTTTACAGCTCGTATCAGCCCCAGCATTTT. Translated: CASSFYSSYQPQHF.

The chain carries TRBV5-1 and TRBJ1-1; D is possibly TRBD1 (6 bases). The CDR3 extends over 14 amino acids. Germline-derived CDR1 and CDR2 are SGHRS and YFSETQ. V dropped 0 bases and J dropped 5 bases, with 11 bases sitting between them. DNA for the CDR3: TGCGCCAGCAGCTTGGCCGGGCAGGGGACTGAAGCTTTCTTT. This encodes CASSLAGQGTEAFF.

A word on this clonotype: Germline and junction disagree at one end, which may indicate a read error. The chain joins TRBV6-5 to TRBJ2-1; D is unclear. This CDR3 spans 16 amino acids. CDR1 MNHEY and CDR2 SVGAGI come from the germline V gene. The CDR3 nucleotides read TGTGCCAGCAGCGGGCGGACCGCGAGCTCCAACAATGAGCAGTGCTTC. Amino acid sequence: CASSGRTASSNNEQCF.

This clonotype is termed large. This chain uses TRBV5-1 with TRBJ2-5; possible D gene TRBD2, 5 bases. Germline CDR1 and CDR2: SGHRS and YFSETQ. The CDR3 loop spans 15 amino acids. V shed 0 bases and J shed 1 base, with 10 bases lying between them. CDR3 in amino acids: CASSLERGSQETQYF. The CDR3 DNA reads as TGCGCCAGCAGCTTGGAACGGGGATCCCAAGAGACCCAGTACTTC.

This chain links TRBV20-1 with TRBJ2-1, with TRBD2 matching 9 bases. Losses at the gene ends were 6 bases for V and 8 bases for J; bases not matched to a gene: 14. Germline-derived CDR1 and CDR2 are DFQATT and SNEGSKA (reference sequence). The CDR3 consists of 15 residues. CDR3 protein: CSAIGGSGRGDEQFF. In nucleotides, the CDR3 is TGCAGTGCAATCGGGGGTAGCGGGAGAGGGGATGAGCAGTTCTTC.

This rearrangement joins TRBV11-2 to TRBJ2-1; D perhaps matches TRBD2 (6 bases). The CDR3 is 13 residues long. V was cut by 5 bases and J by 7 bases, with 12 bases left in between. Germline CDR1 SGHAT, CDR2 FQNNGV. The CDR3 is CASSATSRNEQFF. The CDR3 DNA follows: TGTGCCAGCAGCGCGACTAGTCGGAATGAGCAGTTCTTC.

The V call is TRBV27, the J call TRBJ1-2; D is unclear. Trimming pared 5 bases from V and 6 bases from J, leaving 13 bases between. The germline CDR1 and CDR2 sequences are MNHEY and SMNVEV (reference sequence). CDR3 length equals 13 residues. Written as DNA, the CDR3 is TGTGCCAGCAGTGGACGGGTTGGCCATGGCTACACCTTC. Translation gives CASSGRVGHGYTF.

This clonotype was detected once. V is TRBV12-3 or TRBV12-4 and J is TRBJ1-1; D remains unclear. The V and J ends lost 6 bases and 1 base respectively, with 6 bases between them. CDR3 length: 12 amino acids. This CDR3 is CASSWGNTEAFF. The CDR3 region has the DNA TGTGCCAGCAGCTGGGGGAACACTGAAGCTTTCTTT.

This chain links TRBV28 with TRBJ2-1; unclear D gene. Germline-derived CDR1 and CDR2 are MDHEN and SYDVKM. The CDR3 consists of 11 residues. V dropped 7 bases and J dropped 7 bases, with 8 bases sitting between them. The CDR3 is CASILANEQFF. For the CDR3, the DNA is TGTGCCAGCATCCTGGCGAATGAGCAGTTCTTC. Filled out from reference TRBV28 and TRBJ2-1, the complete variable domain reads DVKVTQSSRYLVKRTGEKVFLECVQDMDHENMFWYRQDPGLGLRLIYFSYDVKMKEKGDIPEGYSVSREKKERFSLILESASTNQTSMYLCASILANEQFFGPGTRLTVL.

By share of the sample, this clonotype is large. The J gene is TRBJ2-7, the V gene TRBV5-6; tentatively, D is TRBD2 (6 bases). The CDR3 spans 12 residues. The germline CDR1 and CDR2 sequences are SGHDT and YYEEEE. The V end lost 1 base, the J end lost 8 bases, and 10 bases lay between the germline ends. The CDR3 protein is CASSLPGRQQYF. The CDR3 DNA reads as TGTGCCAGCAGCTTGCCTGGGAGGCAGCAGTACTTC. The full variable domain, in which reference TRBV5-6 and TRBJ2-7 provide the parts outside the CDR3, is DAGVTQSPTHLIKTRGQQVTLRCSPKSGHDTVSWYQQALGQGPQFIFQYYEEEERQRGNFPDRFSGHQFPNYSSELNVNALLLGDSALYLCASSLPGRQQYFGPGTRLTVT.

This clonotype is termed medium-sized (0.01 to 0.1%). The gene calls are TRBV7-9 and TRBJ2-1; 12 bases are shared with TRBD2. This CDR3 comprises 16 residues. Germline V gene data show CDR1 as SEHNR and CDR2 as FQNEAQ (reference sequence). V was pared by 1 base and J by 8 bases, with 6 bases of the junction left unmatched. The CDR3 sequence: CASSLGLAGDLDEQFF. The CDR3 nucleotides are TGTGCCAGCAGCTTAGGACTAGCGGGAGATCTCGATGAGCAGTTCTTC.

J is TRBJ2-7 and V is TRBV12-3 or TRBV12-4; D call uncertain. This CDR3 contains 13 residues. V was pared by 5 bases and J by 4 bases, with 12 bases between. CDR3 DNA sequence: TGTGCCAGCAGTCCTCCCGAGTTTTACGAGCAGTACTTC. It codes for CASSPPEFYEQYF.

V and J are TRBV20-1 and TRBJ2-7; D is perhaps TRBD1 or TRBD2 (5 bases each). V was trimmed by 6 bases and J by 0 bases, leaving 15 bases between them. The CDR3 length is 14 residues. Germline V CDR1 and CDR2: DFQATT, SNEGSKA (reference sequence). The CDR3 sequence is CSATPGTVSYEQYF. CDR3 in DNA: TGCAGTGCGACCCCCGGGACGGTCTCCTACGAGCAGTACTTC.

The V gene is TRBV18, the J gene TRBJ2-5; 8 nucleotides agree with TRBD1. The CDR3 spans 13 residues. V shed 7 bases and J 5 bases; nucleotides not matched to a gene: 6. The germline gives CDR1 KGHSH, CDR2 LQKENI. This CDR3 reads CASFPTGVETQYF. The CDR3 bases are TGTGCCAGCTTCCCGACAGGGGTGGAGACCCAGTACTTC.

This chain links TRBV5-6 with TRBJ2-7; 9 bases agree with TRBD1. This CDR3 is 13 amino acids long. V lost 4 bases, J lost 4 bases, and 3 bases stayed unmatched. The germline CDR1 and CDR2 sequences are SGHDT and YYEEEE. Here the CDR3 reads CASSRQGVYEQYF. The CDR3, as DNA: TGTGCCAGCAGCCGACAGGGGGTGTACGAGCAGTACTTC.

Only a few counts were recorded for this clonotype. The V call is TRBV2, the J call TRBJ2-1; no clear D gene. The CDR3 sequence is 13 residues long. V was pared by 8 bases and J by 0 bases, with 8 bases between. Germline V lookup: CDR1 SNHLY, CDR2 FYNNEI. Here the CDR3 DNA reads TGTGCCAGCCTTCACAGCTCCTACAATGAGCAGTTCTTC. Translated, it gives CASLHSSYNEQFF.

A few counts support this clonotype. The genes are TRBV7-9 and TRBJ2-1; 9 bases line up with TRBD1. Trimming took 6 bases from V and 7 from J; bases not matched to a gene: 13. CDR3 length equals 16 residues. Germline CDR1 SEHNR, CDR2 FQNEAQ (reference sequence). The CDR3, as DNA: TGTGCCAGCAGAAGCTCCGGGACAGGGATTCGAAATGAGCAGTTCTTC. Protein sequence: CASRSSGTGIRNEQFF.

The rearrangement joins TRBV20-1 to TRBJ2-7; D possibly corresponds to TRBD2 (6 bases). The CDR3 length is 15 residues. V shed 2 bases and J shed 2 bases, with 16 bases lying between them. CDR1 is DFQATT and CDR2 is SNEGSKA in the germline V gene (reference sequence). This chain's CDR3 is CSARPPRGIAYEQYF. The CDR3 region has the DNA TGCAGTGCTAGACCGCCTCGCGGGATCGCCTACGAGCAGTACTTC.

This clonotype counts as medium-sized. Here the CDR3 reads CASSPNGQGDEKLFF. The CDR3 coding sequence is TGTGCCAGCAGTCCCAACGGACAGGGGGATGAAAAACTGTTTTTT. The J gene is TRBJ1-4, the V gene TRBV28; 10 bases map to TRBD1. The CDR3 totals 15 residues. The trim removed 5 bases at V and 6 bases at J, leaving 6 bases unmatched. The germline V gene has CDR1 MDHEN and CDR2 SYDVKM.

This rearrangement joins TRBV29-1 to TRBJ1-2, with D possibly being TRBD1 (6 bases). Germline V CDR1 and CDR2: SQVTM, ANQGSEA. V lost 7 bases and J lost 8, with 17 bases in between. The CDR3 has 12 amino acids. The CDR3 loop reads CSGDRLTQGYTF. CDR3 bases: TGCAGCGGAGACAGGTTAACGCAGGGCTACACCTTC.

The chain uses TRBV28 and TRBJ1-5, with a possible D match to TRBD1 (5 bases). The length of the CDR3 is 12 residues. CDR1 and CDR2 (germline): MDHEN, SYDVKM. The V gene lost 5 bases and the J gene lost 5 bases, with 7 bases spanning the gap. CDR3 sequence reads: CASSPGYQPQHF. The CDR3 region has the DNA TGTGCCAGCAGTCCAGGGTATCAGCCCCAGCATTTT.

J is TRBJ1-6 and V is TRBV27, with D perhaps matching TRBD1 (6 bases). Germline V gene sequence: CDR1 MNHEY, CDR2 SMNVEV (reference sequence). Trimming took off 3 bases at V and 7 bases at J, with 10 bases between the two ends. This CDR3 spans 14 amino acids. The chain's CDR3 is CASSFEQGNSPLHF. The CDR3 DNA sequence: TGTGCCAGCAGTTTCGAACAGGGAAATTCACCCCTCCACTTT.

This chain uses TRBV20-1 with TRBJ2-7; D call uncertain. The CDR3 is 12 amino acids. Deletions cut 6 bases from V and 3 bases from J, with 12 bases between. Germline V CDR1 and CDR2: DFQATT, SNEGSKA (reference sequence). In DNA form, the CDR3 reads TGCAGTGCCGTACGGCGAGGCTACGAGCAGTACTTC. Protein product: CSAVRRGYEQYF.

The rearrangement joins TRBV6-6 to TRBJ2-7; 11 bases fit TRBD2. The CDR3 has 18 residues. V lost 7 bases to trimming and J lost 0 bases; unmatched junction nucleotides: 14. Germline CDR1 reads MNHNY; CDR2 reads SVGAGI (reference sequence). DNA for the CDR3: TGTGCCAGCAATTATACAGGAGCCGGGACTAGCGGCTCCTACGAGCAGTACTTC. Translated: CASNYTGAGTSGSYEQYF.

This clonotype was seen just once. The gene calls are TRBV27 and TRBJ2-1, with TRBD2 identical over 7 bases. This CDR3 has 15 amino acids. V lost 7 bases to trimming and J lost 5 bases; unmatched junction nucleotides: 11. Germline-derived CDR1 and CDR2 are MNHEY and SMNVEV (reference sequence). The CDR3 is CASNPGGGPDNEQFF. The CDR3 DNA reads as TGTGCCAGCAACCCCGGGGGAGGGCCTGACAATGAGCAGTTCTTC.

This chain connects TRBV10-3 to TRBJ2-4; maybe TRBD1 (6 bases). The V end lost 3 bases, the J end lost 7 bases, and 7 bases lay between the germline ends. This CDR3 contains 12 residues. Germline loops: CDR1 ENHRY, CDR2 SYGVKD. CDR3 DNA: TGTGCCATCAGTGAACAGGGTAACATTCAGTACTTC. Protein: CAISEQGNIQYF.

V gene TRBV20-1 combines with J gene TRBJ2-7; TRBD2 might be the D (5 bases). CDR3 size: 14 residues. Germline V CDR1 and CDR2: DFQATT, SNEGSKA (reference sequence). V dropped 1 base and J dropped 4 bases, with 14 bases sitting between them. The CDR3 region has the DNA TGCAGTGCTAGAGCTGAGCGGCCGAGATACGAGCAGTACTTC. It translates to CSARAERPRYEQYF.